The clone carrying this TCR beta chain was seen a handful of times. Its antigen remains unknown. The TCR beta CDR3 regions underwent amplification using RNA transcripts as the source. TCR CDR3 underwent first-round RT-PCR with the HTBI primer set. Each CDR3 protein gets one entry after TCRdb re-called the multiplex PCR reads with MiXCR. The sample has fewer than 300,000 distinct CDR3 sequences, 20% to 30% seen once. The data originate from a study of T cells in Graves' hyperthyroidism and ophthalmopathy. The CDR3 is made up of 14 amino acids. Looked up from germline, CDR1 is SGHDT and CDR2 is YYEEEE. V was cut by 3 bases and J by 5 bases, with 14 bases left in between. Patients between 18 and 65 years old had hyperthyroidism, newly diagnosed and lasting under 2 months. Patients having uncontrolled infection, another autoimmune disease, pregnancy or lactation were not included. Study outcomes and limitations: The authors' 13 V-J model separated ophthalmopathy from stable hyperthyroidism. Most thyroid clonotypes that were expanded above 0.001 also turned up in blood.

Input material: blood. The TCR comes from a man aged 40-55 years with Graves' hyperthyroidism that later progressed to Graves' ophthalmopathy. The gene calls are TRBV5-6 and TRBJ1-1, with D possibly being TRBD1 (6 bases). The CDR3 coding sequence is TGTGCCAGCAGCTCTCGCAGGGGTTTAACTGAAGCTTTCTTT. Its protein is CASSSRRGLTEAFF.